A single sample gave rise to the 20 T cell receptor beta chains below, sequenced in a study of cytotoxic CD8 clonotypes in ibrutinib-treated CLL (dated by TCRdb to the early 2020s). The method was the immunoSEQ multiplex PCR assay. Entries here come from immuneACCESS through TCRdb and include only in-frame sequences with V and J called. Some clones fail to appear in such tables; in the studies checked, an unresolved V gene covers under half of the shortfall, and the cause of the remainder is unknown. For this sample the table gives hundreds of thousands of clones, of which under 80% were detected only once. The ten top clones hold 15% of the sample. The time point label, read with the paper, signifies: approximately 25 months on ibrutinib. Material: PBMCs, obtained after 24 months of ibrutinib treatment. The receptors here all came from a human donor with chronic lymphocytic leukemia.

The chain joins TRBV7-2 to TRBJ2-1; D unclear. This CDR3 region has 17 residues. Trimming cost V 1 base and J 8 bases, with 21 bases left between them. Germline lookup yields CDR1 SGHTA and CDR2 FQGNSA. CDR3 coding DNA: TGTGCCAGCAGCTTAGGGGAAGTTCTTCCTGACGGGCATGAGCAGTTCTTC. It yields the protein CASSLGEVLPDGHEQFF. The full variable domain, completed using reference TRBV7-2 and TRBJ2-1, is GAGVSQSPSNKVTEKGKDVELRCDPISGHTALYWYRQSLGQGLEFLIYFQGNSAPDKSGLPSDRFSAERTGGSVSTLTIQRTQQEDSAVYLCASSLGEVLPDGHEQFFGPGTRLTVL.

The chain recombines TRBV7-9 with TRBJ2-3; no clear D. Trimming left V 6 bases short and J 1 base short, with 17 bases between. The CDR3 is 16 residues long. Looked up from germline, CDR1 is SEHNR and CDR2 is FQNEAQ (reference sequence). CDR3 bases: TGTGCCAGCAGAACGTGGGGTCGGGTTGGCACAGATACGCAGTATTTT. It specifies CASRTWGRVGTDTQYF.

The V and J genes are TRBV19 and TRBJ2-5; 10 nucleotides match TRBD1. The CDR3 sequence is 14 residues long. From germline, CDR1 is LNHDA and CDR2 SQIVND (reference sequence). V was pared by 4 bases and J by 5 bases, with 4 bases of the junction left unmatched. The CDR3 sequence: CASSKWDRGETQYF. The DNA of the CDR3 is TGTGCCAGTAGTAAATGGGACAGGGGTGAGACCCAGTACTTC.

The genes are TRBV7-2 and TRBJ2-3, with 8 positions matching TRBD2. J gave up 2 bases and V 5 bases, and 9 bases lay outside the gene matches. CDR1 and CDR2 (germline): SGHTA, FQGNSA. The CDR3 totals 16 residues. CDR3 sequence reads: CASSLTSAVPTDTQYF. The CDR3, as DNA: TGTGCCAGCAGCCTGACTAGCGCGGTTCCCACAGATACGCAGTATTTT.

The chain joins TRBV10-2 to TRBJ1-1; D is undetermined. V lost 6 bases, J lost 3 bases, and 8 bases lay in between. The germline V gene has CDR1 WSHSY and CDR2 SAAADI. This CDR3 contains 12 residues. The CDR3 spells CASRRRDTEAFF. As DNA, the CDR3 is TGCGCCAGCAGACGACGGGACACTGAAGCTTTCTTT.

In DNA, the CDR3 is TGTGCCAGCTCACCAAACGGACTAGCGGGAGGGGGCTACGAGCAGTACTTC. It specifies CASSPNGLAGGGYEQYF. V gene TRBV18 combines with J gene TRBJ2-7; 15 nucleotides align to TRBD2. CDR3 length: 17 amino acids. Trimming at V came to 2 bases and at J to 3 bases, leaving 5 bases not matched to a gene. Germline CDR1 KGHSH, CDR2 LQKENI.

The V call is TRBV28, the J call TRBJ2-1; D might be TRBD1 or TRBD2, each matching 6 bases. V shed 1 base and J shed 11 bases, with 18 bases lying between them. The germline V gene has CDR1 MDHEN and CDR2 SYDVKM. The CDR3 extends over 15 amino acids. CDR3 loop: CASSLLQDGGGKQFF. Here the CDR3 DNA reads TGTGCCAGCAGTTTATTGCAGGACGGAGGGGGTAAGCAGTTCTTC.

This rearrangement joins TRBV9 to TRBJ2-3, with 8 positions matching TRBD2. V was pared by 4 bases and J by 4 bases, with 8 bases of the junction left unmatched. Germline V lookup: CDR1 SGDLS, CDR2 YYNGEE. This CDR3 is 15 amino acids long. CDR3 protein: CASSIQRELPDTQYF. CDR3 DNA sequence: TGTGCCAGCAGCATTCAGCGGGAGCTCCCAGATACGCAGTATTTT.

This chain connects TRBV6-1 to TRBJ1-5; D unclear. The CDR3 length is 13 residues. Trimming cost V 2 bases and J 6 bases, with 8 bases left between them. CDR1 is MNHNS, CDR2 SASEGT, per germline. CDR3 coding DNA: TGTGCCAGCAGTGAAAGGGAACGTCAGCCCCAGCATTTT. Translating gives CASSERERQPQHF.

CDR3 sequence: CASSRDRSSGNTIYF. The CDR3 DNA reads TGCGCCAGCAGCCGGGACAGAAGCTCTGGAAACACCATATATTTT. This chain uses TRBV5-1 with TRBJ1-3, with 7 bases fitting TRBD1. The CDR3 length is 15 residues. The V and J ends lost 4 bases and 0 bases, in that order; junction bases with no gene match: 4. Germline V lookup: CDR1 SGHRS, CDR2 YFSETQ.

This chain joins TRBV6-5 and TRBJ2-7; tentatively, D is TRBD2 (5 bases). Trimming took off 5 bases at V and 4 bases at J, with 18 bases between the two ends. The germline V gene encodes CDR1 MNHEY and CDR2 SVGAGI. The CDR3 covers 15 residues. CDR3 amino acids: CASSRVLESGYEQYF. CDR3 bases: TGTGCCAGCAGTAGAGTACTAGAGTCCGGATACGAGCAGTACTTC.

The chain employs TRBV5-1 and TRBJ1-1; maybe TRBD1 (5 bases). The CDR3 is 14 amino acids. With 4 bases removed from V and 1 base from J, the gap between germline ends came to 11 bases. Germline CDR1 is SGHRS and CDR2 is YFSETQ. The CDR3, as DNA: TGCGCCAGCAGCGGGGCAGGGCAGAACACTGAAGCTTTCTTT. Its translation: CASSGAGQNTEAFF.

The gene calls are TRBV19 and TRBJ1-1; D unclear. CDR3 size: 14 residues. Germline V gene sequence: CDR1 LNHDA, CDR2 SQIVND (reference sequence). The germline V and J ends were trimmed by 6 bases and 4 bases, with 15 bases remaining between them. The CDR3 nucleotides are TGTGCCAGTAGCATTTCGTCCGCGGGCACTGAAGCTTTCTTT. Protein product: CASSISSAGTEAFF.

The chain links TRBV6-5 to TRBJ2-7, with D possibly TRBD1 on 5 matching bases. V was pared by 2 bases and J by 3 bases, with 8 bases between. This CDR3 comprises 13 residues. Germline V CDR1 and CDR2: MNHEY, SVGAGI. CDR3 protein: CASSYGANYEQYF. The CDR3 DNA is TGTGCCAGCAGTTACGGGGCGAACTACGAGCAGTACTTC.

A few counts support this clone. The chain links TRBV28 to TRBJ1-5, with 10 bases identical to TRBD1. The CDR3 consists of 14 residues. With 7 bases clipped from V and 4 bases from J, the junction kept 4 bases outside the gene matches. The germline gives CDR1 MDHEN, CDR2 SYDVKM. The CDR3 coding sequence is TGTGCCAGCAAGTCGGGACAGGGGAATCAGCCCCAGCATTTT. It yields the protein CASKSGQGNQPQHF.

This clone has just a few counts. J is TRBJ2-7 and V is TRBV29-1; perhaps TRBD1 as D (6 bases). Germline CDR1 is SQVTM and CDR2 is ANQGSEA. CDR3 length: 11 residues. V was trimmed by 3 bases and J by 5 bases, leaving 8 bases between them. The CDR3, as DNA: TGCAGCGTTGACAGGGGCCACGAGCAGTACTTC. This sequence encodes CSVDRGHEQYF.

The V call is TRBV18, the J call TRBJ1-1, with D perhaps matching TRBD1 (5 bases). With 0 bases removed from V and 7 bases from J, the gap between germline ends came to 21 bases. The CDR3 spans 17 residues. The germline gives CDR1 KGHSH, CDR2 LQKENI. The CDR3 DNA reads TGTGCCAGCTCACCACCGGGGGTTAAGGGGATAGAGGGTGAAGCTTTCTTT. Its protein product is CASSPPGVKGIEGEAFF.

This chain connects TRBV7-9 to TRBJ2-7; D unresolved. The CDR3 runs to 14 residues. Trimming left V 2 bases short and J 0 bases short, with 8 bases between. Germline V gene lookup returns CDR1 SEHNR and CDR2 FQNEAQ (reference sequence). Here the CDR3 reads CASSLLGSSYEQYF. CDR3 nucleotide sequence: TGTGCCAGCAGCTTATTAGGTTCCTCCTACGAGCAGTACTTC. Combining the CDR3 with reference TRBV7-9 and TRBJ2-7 gives the whole variable domain DTGVSQNPRHKITKRGQNVTFRCDPISEHNRLYWYRQTLGQGPEFLTYFQNEAQLEKSRLLSDRFSAERPKGSFSTLEIQRTEQGDSAMYLCASSLLGSSYEQYFGPGTRLTVT.

V is TRBV21-1 and J is TRBJ2-7; the D call in the table, TRBD2, was not verified against the DNA. TRBV21-1 is a pseudogene segment. The CDR3 is 12 residues long. The CDR3 loop reads CASGAGRPMQDF. Here the CDR3 DNA reads TGTGCCAGCGGGGCGGGGAGACCCATGCAGGACTTC.

The CDR3 DNA follows: TGTGCCAGCAGCCTGAGTAACGAGCAGTACTTC. Protein product: CASSLSNEQYF. The chain carries TRBV14 and TRBJ2-7; D unclear. The CDR3 is made up of 11 amino acids. Germline CDR1 and CDR2: SGHDN and FVKESK. V lost 4 bases, J lost 5 bases, and 6 bases lay in between.